Listed here is a single T cell receptor (beta chain). Profiling relied on immunoSEQ multiplex PCR, and the TCRdb table lists in-frame clones only, not all of them. Of 93,000 or so clones in the sample, approximately 88% were seen once. The data originate from a study of blood T cell repertoires in COVID-19. CDR1 and CDR2 from the germline V gene are SNHLY and FYNNEI. This CDR3 is built from 12 residues. With V trimmed by 6 bases and J by 11 bases, 7 bases remained unmatched. The V and J genes are TRBV2 and TRBJ2-5; TRBD2 matches at 9 bases. This TCR came from a woman aged 55 to 70 with acute or convalescent COVID-19. Sequenced sample: peripheral blood. DNA of the CDR3: TGTGCCAGCAGCTCAGCGGGAGGCGTGCAGTACTTC. Translated: CASSSAGGVQYF. Drawing the rest from reference TRBV2 and TRBJ2-5, the complete variable domain is EPEVTQTPSHQVTQMGQEVILRCVPISNHLYFYWYRQILGQKVEFLVSFYNNEISEKSEIFDDQFSVERPDGSNFTLKIRSTKLEDSAMYFCASSSAGGVQYFGPGTRLLVL.